This T cell receptor beta chain was captured in a study of T-cell memory formation after mild COVID-19. Each CDR3 protein gets one entry after TCRdb re-called the 5' RACE reads with MiXCR. The data show about 180,000 distinct CDR3 sequences, more than 15% seen once. The sequencing sample was made of PBMCs or a T cell subset sorted from them (not recorded which). The sequence derives from an adult woman who had mild COVID-19 (a few samples of this study predate the infection). Cell type and time point are not known.

CDR3 loop: CASSVANGKNRDNQPQHF. The CDR3 coding sequence is TGTGCCAGCAGCGTAGCGAATGGCAAGAACAGGGACAATCAGCCCCAGCATTTT. The chain has TRBV9 and TRBJ1-5; possibly TRBD1 for D (6 bases). This CDR3 region has 18 residues. V was shortened by 0 bases and J by 3 bases, with 19 bases between the two germline ends. Germline CDR1 and CDR2: SGDLS and YYNGEE. The whole variable domain, remainder taken from reference TRBV9 and TRBJ1-5, is DSGVTQTPKHLITATGQRVTLRCSPRSGDLSVYWYQQSLDQGLQFLIQYYNGEERAKGNILERFSAQQFPDLHSELNLSSLELGDSALYFCASSVANGKNRDNQPQHFGDGTRLSIL.